Included here is one T cell receptor beta chain sequence, with context. What it recognizes is unknown. These data come from a study of T cell repertoires in cytomegalovirus infection. Study as a whole: HLA-B-restricted CMV epitopes that are well studied were used alongside recently identified HLA-C-restricted ones. Public TCR beta signatures indicated both CMV infection and matching HLA type.

TCRdb redid the calling of the reads with MiXCR, one entry per CDR3 protein. The table includes approximately 730,000 distinct CDR3 sequences, around 31% detected once. The ends lost 3 bases at V and 5 bases at J; junction bases unmatched: 3. CDR1 and CDR2 (germline): SGHNT, YYREEE (reference sequence). There are 16 residues in the CDR3. Study-level points and caveats: CMV-specific TCR beta clonotypes restricted by HLA-C were the ones dominating the ex vivo response.

The specimen was cultured PBMCs, collected from culture after CMV antigen stimulation. The TCR comes from a human donor in good health (CMV status not recorded). Some clones in this sample may be carry-over from other donors' samples. This chain links TRBV5-4 with TRBJ2-2, with 14 bases that match TRBD2. CDR3 in amino acids: CASSSGLAGATGELFF. The CDR3 DNA reads TGTGCCAGCAGCTCGGGACTAGCGGGAGCAACCGGGGAGCTGTTTTTT.